Included here is one TCR beta chain sequence, with context. This record belongs to a study of T cells after posttransplantation cyclophosphamide. Profiled with immunoSEQ multiplex PCR; TCRdb holds only in-frame clones, not every one. The sample holds about 10,000 clones; around 84% are singletons and the top ten take 15%. Cyclophosphamide on days +3 and +4 followed busulfan-fludarabine conditioning and a marrow graft. The germline gives CDR1 KGHSH, CDR2 LQKENI. CDR3 length: 19 residues. V lost 7 bases, J lost 3 bases, and 28 bases lay in between. The chain carries TRBV18 and TRBJ2-4; TRBD1 is a possible D gene (5 bases). This TCR derives from a female patient aged 40-49 years who received an allogeneic stem cell transplant from a related donor, was CMV-positive, and had no GVHD. Part of the T cells may come from the graft donor. The sample consisted of PBMCs, taken 1,700 to 2,000 days after a stem cell transplant with posttransplant cyclophosphamide. The CDR3 here is CASFKGATQGRLGKNIQYF. CDR3 nucleotides: TGTGCCAGCTTCAAAGGGGCCACCCAAGGAAGATTAGGCAAAAACATTCAGTACTTC.